One and the same sample provided the 16 T cell receptor beta chains below, sequenced in a study of blood T cell repertoires in COVID-19. Generated by immunoSEQ multiplex PCR, the TCRdb table keeps only in-frame clones and is missing some. Among around 100,000 clones, about nine tenths were seen once, and the ten largest hold approximately 5.6%. The sequenced sample was peripheral blood. The receptors were sampled from a woman aged 50 to 60 with COVID-19, enrolled during active disease.

The rearrangement links TRBV23-1 to TRBJ1-3; no firm D call. Being an ORF, TRBV23-1 has a function that is uncertain. V was trimmed by 9 bases and J by 0 bases, leaving 6 bases between them. The CDR3 spans 12 residues. The CDR3, as DNA: TGCGCCAGACAGTCCTCTGGAAACACCATATATTTT. It codes for CARQSSGNTIYF.

This chain uses TRBV11-2 with TRBJ2-7, with 7 bases that match TRBD1. In germline, CDR1 is SGHAT, CDR2 FQNNGV. The J segment lost 7 bases and the V segment lost 5 bases, leaving 11 bases of the junction unmatched. The CDR3 totals 14 residues. The CDR3 nucleotides are TGTGCCAGCAGCCCAACGACAGGGCCTTTTGAGCAGTACTTC. Protein sequence: CASSPTTGPFEQYF.

The chain employs TRBV10-3 and TRBJ1-1; 9 bases are a match to TRBD1. Germline V gene sequence: CDR1 ENHRY, CDR2 SYGVKD. Trimming removed 7 bases from V and 7 bases from J; junction bases left unmatched: 10. The CDR3 has 14 amino acids. This CDR3 is CAINKGQGESEAFF. CDR3 coding DNA: TGTGCCATCAACAAGGGACAGGGCGAGAGTGAAGCTTTCTTT.

This clone was counted a single time. The chain recombines TRBV2 with TRBJ1-5; 10 bases align to TRBD1. Germline V gene lookup returns CDR1 SNHLY and CDR2 FYNNEI. The CDR3 has 14 amino acids. J gave up 3 bases and V 7 bases, and 3 bases lay outside the gene matches. The CDR3 protein is CASKGQGFNQPQHF. The CDR3 DNA reads TGTGCCAGCAAGGGACAGGGGTTCAATCAGCCCCAGCATTTT.

This chain uses TRBV11-2 with TRBJ2-5, with D maybe TRBD1 (6 bases). The V and J ends lost 5 bases and 5 bases respectively, with 15 bases between them. This CDR3 contains 14 residues. Germline values: CDR1 SGHAT, CDR2 FQNNGV. CDR3 loop: CASSLGTITETQYF. CDR3 in DNA: TGTGCCAGCAGCCTAGGGACAATTACGGAGACCCAGTACTTC.

This rearrangement joins TRBV28 to TRBJ2-2; 7 bases align to TRBD2. This CDR3 spans 15 amino acids. The germline V gene has CDR1 MDHEN and CDR2 SYDVKM. V dropped 7 bases and J dropped 1; count of bases not matched to a gene: 6. DNA for the CDR3: TGTGCCAGCAAATGGTTAGCGGGGAACACCGGGGAGCTGTTTTTT. This gives the protein CASKWLAGNTGELFF.

The rearrangement links TRBV10-1 to TRBJ2-2; a possible D gene is TRBD1 (6 bases). Trimming removed 5 bases at V and 1 base at J, with 14 bases between. The CDR3 length is 16 residues. CDR1 is WNHNN, CDR2 SYGVQD, per germline (reference sequence). The CDR3 coding sequence is TGCGCCAGCAGTTCAGGGGAGATAGGGAACACCGGGGAGCTGTTTTTT. Encoded protein: CASSSGEIGNTGELFF.

This chain joins TRBV6-5 and TRBJ2-3; D is unclear. This CDR3 comprises 15 residues. The V end was cut by 6 bases, the J end by 0 bases, with 13 bases between. Germline V CDR1 and CDR2: MNHEY, SVGAGI. This chain's CDR3 is CASSYSLPSTDTQYF. DNA of the CDR3: TGTGCCAGCAGCTACAGCCTCCCTAGCACAGATACGCAGTATTTT.

The rearrangement joins TRBV12-3 or TRBV12-4 to TRBJ1-5; D unresolved. Trimming stripped 3 bases from V and 5 bases from J, with 8 bases between. The CDR3 is 13 residues long. CDR3 sequence: CASSFSSYQPQHF. CDR3 nucleotides: TGTGCCAGCAGTTTTTCCTCTTATCAGCCCCAGCATTTT.

This clone appeared many times. The chain recombines TRBV18 with TRBJ2-5; D unclear. V was shortened by 3 bases and J by 2 bases, with 4 bases between the two germline ends. CDR1 and CDR2 from the germline V gene are KGHSH and LQKENI. This CDR3 has 12 amino acids. CDR3 residues: CASSPKQETQYF. CDR3 sequence (DNA): TGTGCCAGCTCACCCAAACAAGAGACCCAGTACTTC. Filled out from reference TRBV18 and TRBJ2-5, the complete variable domain reads NAGVMQNPRHLVRRRGQEARLRCSPMKGHSHVYWYRQLPEEGLKFMVYLQKENIIDESGMPKERFSAEFPKEGPSILRIQQVVRGDSAAYFCASSPKQETQYFGPGTRLLVL.

The genes are TRBV5-6 and TRBJ2-7, with D possibly TRBD1 on 5 matching bases. In germline, CDR1 is SGHDT, CDR2 YYEEEE. This CDR3 comprises 13 residues. V was pared by 4 bases and J by 0 bases, with 8 bases between. This CDR3 is CASSNTGSYEQYF. DNA of the CDR3: TGTGCCAGCAGCAACACAGGCTCCTACGAGCAGTACTTC.

The chain joins TRBV19 to TRBJ2-1; TRBD2 aligns across 8 bases. The germline V gene has CDR1 LNHDA and CDR2 SQIVND (reference sequence). The CDR3 loop spans 17 amino acids. With 6 bases clipped from V and 1 base from J, the junction kept 11 bases outside the gene matches. The CDR3 DNA is TGTGCCAGTAGCCGCCGGGGGGGCCTGAGTTCCTACAATGAGCAGTTCTTC. It translates to CASSRRGGLSSYNEQFF. The complete variable domain, with remaining parts taken from reference TRBV19 and TRBJ2-1, reads DGGITQSPKYLFRKEGQNVTLSCEQNLNHDAMYWYRQDPGQGLRLIYYSQIVNDFQKGDIAEGYSVSREKKESFPLTVTSAQKNPTAFYLCASSRRGGLSSYNEQFFGPGTRLTVL.

The chain uses TRBV6-1 and TRBJ1-1, with D maybe TRBD1 (5 bases). Trimming pared 2 bases from V and 4 bases from J, leaving 20 bases between. The CDR3 is 17 residues long. Germline V lookup: CDR1 MNHNS, CDR2 SASEGT. The CDR3 spells CASSELQGPGLSTEAFF. CDR3 bases: TGTGCCAGCAGTGAACTACAAGGACCGGGACTCTCCACTGAAGCTTTCTTT.

The V call is TRBV6-5, the J call TRBJ2-7, with D perhaps matching TRBD1 (6 bases). The germline gives CDR1 MNHEY, CDR2 SVGAGI. CDR3 size: 16 residues. V lost 3 bases and J lost 0, with 15 bases in between. Here the CDR3 DNA reads TGTGCCAGCAGTTATACAGGGACCTCAAGCTCCTACGAGCAGTACTTC. Its protein product is CASSYTGTSSSYEQYF.

The rearrangement uses TRBV5-1 and TRBJ2-5; D may be TRBD2 (6 bases). CDR3 length: 14 amino acids. V was trimmed by 4 bases and J by 4 bases, leaving 14 bases between them. CDR1 is SGHRS, CDR2 YFSETQ, per germline. CDR3 DNA sequence: TGCGCCAGCAGCGCCCCTGAGGGAGGAGAGACCCAGTACTTC. Protein: CASSAPEGGETQYF.

The genes are TRBV7-2 and TRBJ2-3; 7 nucleotides line up with TRBD1. Germline CDR1 is SGHTA and CDR2 is FQGNSA. Trimming took 5 bases from V and 1 from J; bases not matched to a gene: 9. The CDR3 length is 16 residues. The chain's CDR3 is CASSLRQGTGTDTQYF. In DNA form, the CDR3 reads TGTGCCAGCAGCCTAAGACAGGGAACGGGCACAGATACGCAGTATTTT. The complete variable domain, with remaining parts taken from reference TRBV7-2 and TRBJ2-3, reads GAGVSQSPSNKVTEKGKDVELRCDPISGHTALYWYRQSLGQGLEFLIYFQGNSAPDKSGLPSDRFSAERTGGSVSTLTIQRTQQEDSAVYLCASSLRQGTGTDTQYFGPGTRLTVL.